The present T cell receptor beta chain was sequenced within a study of early T cells in non-severe SARS-CoV-2 infection. The CDR3 has 15 amino acids. With 5 bases clipped from V and 6 bases from J, the junction kept 10 bases outside the gene matches. Germline V gene data show CDR1 as SGHVS and CDR2 as FQNEAQ. One entry per CDR3 protein results from TCRdb running MiXCR on the 5' RACE reads. The sample has tens of thousands of distinct CDR3 sequences, around 5% seen once. This sequence joins TRBV7-8 and TRBJ2-1, with 7 bases that match TRBD2. This sequence was found in an adult who was a healthcare worker with PCR-confirmed SARS-CoV-2 infection or an uninfected control (not recorded which). Sequencing was done on a sample of whole blood. The DNA of the CDR3 is TGTGCCAGCAGCCCCCGGGGCGGGAGCGGCAATGAGCAGTTCTTC. Translating gives CASSPRGGSGNEQFF.